Listed below are T cell receptor beta chains from one sample, sequenced in a study of PD-1 blockade in classical Hodgkin lymphoma. The repertoire was sequenced with immunoSEQ multiplex PCR; TCRdb's copy has only in-frame clones and lacks some. In the table there are over 60,000 clones, 93% of which are singletons. The sample was peripheral blood mononuclear cells (PBMCs). Every receptor here comes from a human donor with classical Hodgkin lymphoma. The CDR3 runs from the conserved cysteine through the conserved F or W. Fields, in order: V gene, clone size, D gene, J gene, CDR3 DNA, CDR3 protein. The D gene is left open where the match is weak. Where a row states a size, it is once, few, many or the class of an expanded clone; other rows omit it.

TRBV5-4	-	-	TRBJ2-7	TGTGCCAGCAGCATCCCGGAATCCTACGAGCAGTACTTC	CASSIPESYEQYF
TRBV15	-	-	TRBJ2-1	TGTGCCACCAGCAGAGATCCAGGGAGTGAGCAGTTCTTC	CATSRDPGSEQFF
TRBV23-1	-	TRBD1	TRBJ1-1	TGCGCCAGCAGTCAATTGGAAACAGGGGCTGAAGCTTTCTTT	CASSQLETGAEAFF
TRBV7-2	-	-	TRBJ1-5	TGTGCCAGCAGCTTGACACCGTTAAGCAATCAGCCCCAGCATTTT	CASSLTPLSNQPQHF
TRBV5-8	-	-	TRBJ1-2	TGTGCCAGCAGCTATGGGGGGACGAATATCTTC	CASSYGGTNIF
TRBV19	once	-	TRBJ1-5	TGTGCCAGTAGGTCCTTAGGAGTCAATCAGCCCCAGCATTTT	CASRSLGVNQPQHF
TRBV19	-	-	TRBJ1-4	TGTGCCAGCCCGGGGAGAGTACCGTTAATGAAAAAACTGTTTTTT	CASPGRVPLMKKLFF
TRBV29-1	once	-	TRBJ2-3	TGCAGCGTTGGTGGGGTCCTCCGCACAGATACGCAGTATTTT	CSVGGVLRTDTQYF
TRBV27	-	-	TRBJ1-3	TGTGCCAGCAGATCTTCTGGAAACACCATATATTTT	CASRSSGNTIYF
TRBV10-3	-	-	TRBJ2-1	TGTGCCATCAGTGAGGTAAGGCTTGGCTACAATGAGCAGTTCTTC	CAISEVRLGYNEQFF